This T cell receptor beta chain was sequenced in a study of T cells after yellow fever vaccination. Findings and caveats of the study: When the response was secondary, it was weaker but reached its peak faster, day 5 versus 15. Post-booster samples contained most primary-vaccination clones (approximately 96% CD4, 88% CD8).

This clonotype was recorded at least ten times. The CDR3 is 13 amino acids. Trimming shortened V by 4 bases and J by 0 bases, and 4 bases separated the two germline ends. Germline loops: CDR1 SGHTA, CDR2 FQGNSA. A single record per CDR3 protein comes from TCRdb applying MiXCR to the 5' RACE reads. The table includes approximately 47,000 distinct CDR3 sequences, around 6.5% detected once. The sequencing here drew on PBMCs, either bulk or a sorted T-cell subset (CD4+, CD8+, memory, or dextramer-sorted; not recorded which), taken 45 days after the yellow fever booster vaccination. This clonotype originated in a man aged 25 to 45 who received the YFV17D yellow fever vaccine. The chain couples TRBV7-2 to TRBJ2-1; no clear D. CDR3 sequence: CASSYSSYNEQFF. The CDR3 nucleotides read TGTGCCAGCAGCTACTCCTCCTACAATGAGCAGTTCTTC.